These 8 T cell receptor beta chains share one sample of origin, sequenced in a study of OX40 agonist ivuxolimab in advanced cancers. The assay was immunoSEQ multiplex PCR, and TCRdb's table has in-frame clones only and misses some. This sample has roughly 86,000 clones, with over 80% found just once. This sample comprised CD4+ or CD8+ T cells sorted from blood, obtained in a trial of the OX40 agonist ivuxolimab. These receptors were taken from an adult with an advanced solid tumor such as melanoma, head and neck, liver or kidney cancer.

This clone has just one count. The V gene is TRBV11-2, the J gene TRBJ1-5; D is possibly TRBD1 (6 bases). The CDR3 is 16 residues long. V lost 6 bases and J 1 base, leaving 16 bases between the germline ends. The V gene's germline CDR1 is SGHAT and CDR2 FQNNGV. The CDR3 spells CASRRGGYDSNQPQHF. DNA of the CDR3: TGTGCCAGCAGGAGAGGGGGGTATGACAGCAATCAGCCCCAGCATTTT.

The J gene is TRBJ2-3, the V gene TRBV23-1; 7 bases agree with TRBD2. TRBV23-1 is annotated as an ORF whose role is uncertain. The CDR3 runs to 13 residues. Trimming at V came to 2 bases and at J to 6 bases, leaving 2 bases not matched to a gene. The CDR3 nucleotides read TGCGCCAGCAGTCAAGGGGAGGGGGATACGCAGTATTTT. This codes for CASSQGEGDTQYF.

This sequence joins TRBV7-9 and TRBJ2-7; no reliable D call. This CDR3 is built from 13 residues. From germline, CDR1 is SEHNR and CDR2 FQNEAQ (reference sequence). V was clipped by 3 bases and J by 7 bases, with 13 bases between them. The CDR3: CASSLSGTPEQYF. CDR3 bases: TGTGCCAGCAGCTTGTCGGGTACCCCGGAGCAGTACTTC.

This chain links TRBV19 with TRBJ2-2; D is unclear. This CDR3 has 11 amino acids. Deletions cut 8 bases from V and 3 bases from J, with 4 bases between. Germline loops: CDR1 LNHDA, CDR2 SQIVND (reference sequence). CDR3 nucleotides: TGTGCCAGTTCGTACACCGGGGAGCTGTTTTTT. Protein: CASSYTGELFF.

This chain connects TRBV10-1 to TRBJ2-7, with D hard to call. Trimming removed 0 bases at V and 0 bases at J, with 6 bases between. The V gene's germline CDR1 is WNHNN and CDR2 SYGVQD (reference sequence). The CDR3 has 14 residues. Here the CDR3 reads CASSESATSYEQYF. The CDR3 DNA sequence: TGCGCCAGCAGTGAGTCGGCCACCTCCTACGAGCAGTACTTC.

The chain carries TRBV19 and TRBJ1-3; D might be TRBD1 (5 bases). V was trimmed by 7 bases and J by 1 base, leaving 14 bases between them. The germline gives CDR1 LNHDA, CDR2 SQIVND (reference sequence). This CDR3 comprises 15 residues. Here the CDR3 DNA reads TGTGCCAGTACCCAGCGGGGACTTTCTGGAAACACCATATATTTT. It yields the protein CASTQRGLSGNTIYF.

The rearrangement uses TRBV4-2 and TRBJ2-2; maybe TRBD2 (5 bases). The CDR3 consists of 16 residues. V was clipped by 4 bases and J by 2 bases, with 14 bases between them. Germline lookup yields CDR1 LGHNA and CDR2 YNFKEQ. In DNA form, the CDR3 reads TGTGCCAGCAGCCCGAATGCGGGCGGCAACACCGGGGAGCTGTTTTTT. As protein: CASSPNAGGNTGELFF.

Points on this clone: Other DNA sequences of this sample code for an identical CDR3. CDR3 region: CASSLARETQYF. DNA for the CDR3: TGTGCCAGCAGCTTAGCTAGAGAGACCCAGTACTTC. The V and J genes are TRBV7-9 and TRBJ2-5; no definite D call. Germline values: CDR1 SEHNR, CDR2 FQNEAQ (reference sequence). V shed 0 bases and J shed 4 bases, with 3 bases lying between them. The CDR3 spans 12 residues. Complete variable domain (other parts from reference TRBV7-9 and TRBJ2-5): DTGVSQNPRHKITKRGQNVTFRCDPISEHNRLYWYRQTLGQGPEFLTYFQNEAQLEKSRLLSDRFSAERPKGSFSTLEIQRTEQGDSAMYLCASSLARETQYFGPGTRLLVL.